These T cell receptor beta chains were read from a single sample in a study of cytomegalovirus exposure and HLA in healthy donors. Method: immunoSEQ multiplex PCR; TCRdb's copy keeps in-frame clones and lacks some. The data show roughly 150,000 clones, with 70% to 90% seen just once and around 2.4% held by the top ten. The sequenced material came from PBMCs. Every receptor here comes from a woman between 18 and 30 years old in good health and CMV-seronegative. CDR3s include the opening cysteine and the closing phenylalanine or tryptophan. D genes are given only for firm matches. Size is stated for part of the rows, as once, few or many counts, or as a class when the clone is expanded.

TRBJ2-7	TRBV5-1	-	-	TGCGCCAGCAGCTTGGTGGGGGCCGGCGAGCAGTACTTC	CASSLVGAGEQYF
TRBJ2-1	TRBV10-1	once	TRBD2	TGCGCCAGCAGTGCCGGGACTAGCGGTGACAATGAGCAGTTCTTC	CASSAGTSGDNEQFF
TRBJ2-7	TRBV15	-	-	TGTGCCACCAGCCCGACCCAGGGGAGCGGCTACGAGCAGTACTTC	CATSPTQGSGYEQYF
TRBJ1-1	TRBV7-2	few	-	TGTGCCAGCAGCTTTATTGAAGCTTTCTTT	CASSFIEAFF
TRBJ2-2	TRBV19	-	TRBD1	TGTGCCAGTAGTCTATCCGGGACAGGCACCGGGGAGCTGTTTTTT	CASSLSGTGTGELFF
TRBJ2-5	TRBV7-2	-	TRBD2	TGTGCCAGCAGCAAGACTAGCGGGAGTAGTGAGACCCAGTACTTC	CASSKTSGSSETQYF
TRBJ1-1	TRBV9	-	-	TGTGCCAGCAGCCCACAGGACAGCCAAACTGAAGCTTTCTTT	CASSPQDSQTEAFF
TRBJ2-7	TRBV5-1	once	TRBD1	TGCGCCAGCAGCTCGAGGACAGGGGCCTTCTACGAGCAGTACTTC	CASSSRTGAFYEQYF
TRBJ2-5	TRBV5-1	-	TRBD2	TGCGCCAGCACGGGGGGAATCTCGTGGGCAGAGACCCAGTACTTC	CASTGGISWAETQYF
TRBJ2-1	TRBV7-9	-	-	TGTGCCAGCAGCCTACCGATGGGGGAGGCGGACAATGAGCAGTTCTTC	CASSLPMGEADNEQFF
TRBJ1-5	TRBV30	-	-	TGTGCCTGGAGTGACAGGTACAATCAGCCCCAGCATTTT	CAWSDRYNQPQHF
TRBJ1-1	TRBV28	-	-	TGTGCCAGCAGATCCGAGGACAGAGAAGCTTTCTTT	CASRSEDREAFF
TRBJ1-2	TRBV27	-	-	TGTGCCAGCAGTTTACAACCAGGGATCGGTGGCTACACCTTC	CASSLQPGIGGYTF
TRBJ2-1	TRBV30	once	-	TGTGCCTGGAGCCGCGAGGGTGATGAGCAGTTCTTC	CAWSREGDEQFF
TRBJ1-4	TRBV19	once	TRBD1	TGTGCCAGTAAAGGGACAGGGGGCGCGGAAAAACTGTTTTTT	CASKGTGGAEKLFF
TRBJ2-5	TRBV11-2	-	TRBD2	TGTGCCAGCAGCCGACTAGCGAGAGAGACCCAGTACTTC	CASSRLARETQYF
TRBJ1-2	TRBV5-1	-	TRBD1	TGCGCCAGCAGCTCGAGGACAGGGCTTGACTATGGCTACACCTTC	CASSSRTGLDYGYTF
TRBJ2-6	TRBV18	-	-	TGTGCCAGCGCCCGGGACTTCCCAGGGAGCTCTGGGGCCAACGTCCTGACTTTC	CASARDFPGSSGANVLTF
TRBJ1-4	TRBV6-4	few	TRBD1	TGTGCCAGCAGTCCCGCAGGGGGAGCTAATGAAAAACTGTTTTTT	CASSPAGGANEKLFF
TRBJ2-7	TRBV5-1	-	-	TGCGCCAGCAGCTTGGCCCCCGGGGCCTACGAGCAGTACTTC	CASSLAPGAYEQYF
TRBJ2-7	TRBV5-1	-	TRBD1	TGCGCCAGCAGCTTGAGCGCGGGACAGGGGTACGAGCAGTACTTC	CASSLSAGQGYEQYF
TRBJ2-7	TRBV27	-	-	TGTGCCAGCAGTTTAGGGCCCCGGACAGGGAGGGACGAGCAGTACTTC	CASSLGPRTGRDEQYF
TRBJ1-4	TRBV15	-	-	TGTGCCACAGGGGGGGCATGGGAAAAACTGTTTTTT	CATGGAWEKLFF
TRBJ1-1	TRBV2	once	-	TGTGCCAGCAGTTCAGAGGGTCGGGACACTGAAGCTTTCTTT	CASSSEGRDTEAFF
TRBJ1-2	TRBV30	once	-	TGTGCCTGGAGTGGTCTACGGACACACTATGGCTACACCTTC	CAWSGLRTHYGYTF
TRBJ1-6	TRBV27	few	TRBD1	TGTGCCAGCAGTCCCTCGGACAGGGGGCGGAATTCACCCCTCCACTTT	CASSPSDRGRNSPLHF
TRBJ1-2	TRBV6-5	-	-	TGTGCCAGCAGTTACTCGGTCCAGGGCGTGATCTATGGCTACACCTTC	CASSYSVQGVIYGYTF
TRBJ2-3	TRBV4-1	-	TRBD2	TGCGCCAGCAGCCGCGTACTAGCGGGAGAGGATACGCAGTATTTT	CASSRVLAGEDTQYF
TRBJ1-6	TRBV6-1	few	-	TGTGCCAGCAATATAGACTCCTATAATTCACCCCTCCACTTT	CASNIDSYNSPLHF
TRBJ2-2	TRBV12-5	-	TRBD1	TGTGCTAGTGGTTTATCACTTAAAATGGGAAAAACAGGGGGCACGAACACCGGGGAGCTGTTTTTT	CASGLSLKMGKTGGTNTGELFF
TRBJ2-7	TRBV4-3	-	-	TGCGCCAGCAGCCAAGATCGGGCGGGATCCTACGAGCAGTACTTC	CASSQDRAGSYEQYF
TRBJ2-7	TRBV7-9	-	-	TGTGCCAGCAGCTTAGTGGGGGGTGCGGGGTACGAGCAGTACTTC	CASSLVGGAGYEQYF
TRBJ2-7	TRBV2	few	-	TGTGCCAGCAGTGAAAGCGGCTACGAGCAGTACTTC	CASSESGYEQYF
TRBJ1-1	TRBV9	-	TRBD1	TGTGCCAGCAGCTTCCGGGACAGGGGTGCCACTGAAGCTTTCTTT	CASSFRDRGATEAFF